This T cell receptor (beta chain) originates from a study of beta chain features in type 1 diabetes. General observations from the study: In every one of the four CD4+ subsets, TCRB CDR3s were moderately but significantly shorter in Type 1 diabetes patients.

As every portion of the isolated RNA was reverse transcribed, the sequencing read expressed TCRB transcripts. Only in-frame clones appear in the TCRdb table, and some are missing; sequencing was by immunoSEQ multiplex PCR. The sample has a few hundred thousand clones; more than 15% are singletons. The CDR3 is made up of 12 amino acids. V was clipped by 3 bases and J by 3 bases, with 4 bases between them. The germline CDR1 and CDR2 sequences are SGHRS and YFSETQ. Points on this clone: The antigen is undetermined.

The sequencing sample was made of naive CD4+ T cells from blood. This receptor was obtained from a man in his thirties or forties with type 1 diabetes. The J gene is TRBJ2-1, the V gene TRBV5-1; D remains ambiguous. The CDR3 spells CASSSGYNEQFF. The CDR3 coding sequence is TGCGCCAGCAGCTCGGGCTACAATGAGCAGTTCTTC.